A single T cell receptor beta chain is shown here with its context. The sample comes from a study of shared clonotypes between healthy human individuals. Germline V gene sequence: CDR1 SEHNR, CDR2 FQNEAQ (reference sequence). The CDR3 extends over 13 amino acids. Trimming took off 2 bases at V and 6 bases at J, with 8 bases between the two ends. TCRdb's table, derived via immunoSEQ multiplex PCR, lists solely in-frame clones and lacks some. The sample lists 900,000 to 1,200,000 clones; more than 75% were seen once. The sequence was obtained from a man between 18 and 29 years old in good health. Some clones in this sample may be carry-over from other donors' samples. This chain links TRBV7-9 with TRBJ1-5, with D hard to call. Sequenced input: memory CD4+ T cells from PBMCs. Subset in this sample: CD45RA-negative fraction. The DNA of the CDR3 is TGTGCCAGCAGCTTACTGGACGGTCAGCCCCAGCATTTT. This codes for CASSLLDGQPQHF.